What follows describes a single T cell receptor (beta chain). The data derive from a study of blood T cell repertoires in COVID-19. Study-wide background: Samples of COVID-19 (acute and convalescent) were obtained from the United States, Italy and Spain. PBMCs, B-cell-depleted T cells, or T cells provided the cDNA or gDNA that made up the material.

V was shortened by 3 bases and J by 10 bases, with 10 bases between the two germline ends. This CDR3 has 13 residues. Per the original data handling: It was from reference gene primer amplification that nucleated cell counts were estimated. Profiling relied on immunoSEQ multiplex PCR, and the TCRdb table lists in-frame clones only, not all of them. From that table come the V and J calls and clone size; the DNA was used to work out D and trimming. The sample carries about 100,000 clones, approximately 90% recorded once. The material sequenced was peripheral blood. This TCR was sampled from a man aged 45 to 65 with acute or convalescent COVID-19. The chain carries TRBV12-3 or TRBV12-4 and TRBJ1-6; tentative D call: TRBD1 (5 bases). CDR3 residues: CASSLRRGSPLHF. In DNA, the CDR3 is TGTGCCAGCAGTTTGAGACGGGGGTCACCCCTCCACTTT.